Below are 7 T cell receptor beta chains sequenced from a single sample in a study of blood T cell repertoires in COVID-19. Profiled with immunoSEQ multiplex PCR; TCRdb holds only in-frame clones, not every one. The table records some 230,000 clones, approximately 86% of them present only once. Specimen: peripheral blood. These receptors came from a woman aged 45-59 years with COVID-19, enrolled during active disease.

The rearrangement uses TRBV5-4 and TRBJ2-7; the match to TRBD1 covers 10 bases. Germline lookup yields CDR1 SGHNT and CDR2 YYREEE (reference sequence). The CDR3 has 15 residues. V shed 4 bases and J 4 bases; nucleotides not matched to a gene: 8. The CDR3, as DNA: TGTGCCAGCAGCGCCGGGACAGGGGTGGGATACGAGCAGTACGTC. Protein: CASSAGTGVGYEQYV.

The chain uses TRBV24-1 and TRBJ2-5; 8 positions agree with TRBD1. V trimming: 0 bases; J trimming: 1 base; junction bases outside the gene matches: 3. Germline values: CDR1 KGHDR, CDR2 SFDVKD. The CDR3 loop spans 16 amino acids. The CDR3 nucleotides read TGTGCCACCAGTGATTTGGGGACAGGAACCCAAGAGACCCAGTACTTC. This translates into CATSDLGTGTQETQYF.

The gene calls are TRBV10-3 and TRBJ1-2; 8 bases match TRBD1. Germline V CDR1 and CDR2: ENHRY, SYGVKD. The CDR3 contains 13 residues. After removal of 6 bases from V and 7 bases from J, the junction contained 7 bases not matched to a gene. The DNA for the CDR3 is TGTGCCATCAGCCGTGACAGGGGTGGTGGCTACACCTTC. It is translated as CAISRDRGGGYTF.

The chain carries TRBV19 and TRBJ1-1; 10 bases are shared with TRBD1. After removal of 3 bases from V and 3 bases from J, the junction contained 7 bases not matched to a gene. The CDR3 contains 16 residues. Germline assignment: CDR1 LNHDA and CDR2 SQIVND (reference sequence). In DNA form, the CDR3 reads TGTGCCAGTAGTATGGGCGGGACAGGGGCCTACACTGAAGCTTTCTTT. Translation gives CASSMGGTGAYTEAFF. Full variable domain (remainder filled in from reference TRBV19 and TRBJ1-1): DGGITQSPKYLFRKEGQNVTLSCEQNLNHDAMYWYRQDPGQGLRLIYYSQIVNDFQKGDIAEGYSVSREKKESFPLTVTSAQKNPTAFYLCASSMGGTGAYTEAFFGQGTRLTVV.

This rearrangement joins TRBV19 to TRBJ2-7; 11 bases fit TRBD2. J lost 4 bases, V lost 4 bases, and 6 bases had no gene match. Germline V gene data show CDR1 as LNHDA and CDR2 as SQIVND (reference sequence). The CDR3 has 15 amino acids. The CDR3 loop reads CASSRGGLAAYEQYF. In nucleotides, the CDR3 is TGTGCCAGTAGTAGGGGGGGACTAGCGGCGTACGAGCAGTACTTC.

CDR3 nucleotides: TGTGCCATCAGTGATAAAGATACGCAGTATTTT. This gives the protein CAISDKDTQYF. V and J are TRBV10-3 and TRBJ2-3; D gene ambiguous. CDR3 length: 11 residues. Trimming pared 3 bases from V and 5 bases from J, leaving 3 bases between. Germline V lookup: CDR1 ENHRY, CDR2 SYGVKD.

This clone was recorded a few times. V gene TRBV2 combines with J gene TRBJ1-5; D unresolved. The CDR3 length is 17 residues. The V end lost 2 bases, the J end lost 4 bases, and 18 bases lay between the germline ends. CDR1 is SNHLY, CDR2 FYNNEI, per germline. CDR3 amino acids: CASSEIPNNGINQPQHF. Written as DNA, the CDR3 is TGTGCCAGCAGTGAAATCCCAAACAACGGGATTAATCAGCCCCAGCATTTT.